Below are 7 T cell receptor beta chains sequenced from a single sample in a study of T cell repertoires in cytomegalovirus infection. Their antigens are not known. TCRdb recomputed calls from the reads with MiXCR, one row per CDR3 protein. The sample has some 700,000 distinct CDR3 sequences, 30% to 40% seen once. Sequenced here: cultured PBMCs, sampled from culture after CMV antigen stimulation. All receptors derive from a human donor in good health (CMV status not recorded). Some clones in this sample may be carry-over from other donors' samples.

This clonotype has more than one count but fewer than ten. V is TRBV5-1 and J is TRBJ1-6; maybe TRBD1 (5 bases). The CDR3 is 14 residues long. Germline V gives CDR1 SGHRS, CDR2 YFSETQ. With 0 bases removed from V and 8 bases from J, the gap between germline ends came to 9 bases. For the CDR3, the DNA is TGCGCCAGCAGCTTGGCCAGGGTAGATTCACCCCTCCACTTT. Translation: CASSLARVDSPLHF.

The chain couples TRBV25-1 to TRBJ1-1; no clear D. The germline V gene encodes CDR1 MGHDK and CDR2 SYGVNS. The V gene lost 6 bases and the J gene lost 3 bases, with 11 bases spanning the gap. The length of the CDR3 is 13 residues. As DNA, the CDR3 is TGTGCCAGCAGGTGGGGAGCGGACACTGAAGCTTTCTTT. Amino acid sequence: CASRWGADTEAFF.

The table lists this clonotype with a few counts. This chain joins TRBV6-5 and TRBJ2-3; 7 bases are shared with TRBD2. The germline gives CDR1 MNHEY, CDR2 SVGAGI. The V and J ends lost 2 bases and 2 bases, in that order; junction bases with no gene match: 4. CDR3 length equals 15 residues. Written as DNA, the CDR3 is TGTGCCAGCAGTTACGGGAGCGGGGCCACAGATACGCAGTATTTT. Amino acids: CASSYGSGATDTQYF.

This clonotype has a count of ten or more. This chain uses TRBV7-6 with TRBJ1-1; 8 bases line up with TRBD1. The junction had 9 bases not matched to a gene; V was cut back by 5 bases and J by 7 bases. This CDR3 region has 14 residues. Germline loops: CDR1 SGHVS, CDR2 FNYEAQ. CDR3 coding DNA: TGTGCCAGCAGCCTAGAGACAGGGGAGGTTGAAGCTTTCTTT. Translating it yields CASSLETGEVEAFF.

Here the CDR3 reads CASSRSVDSYNSPLHF. CDR3 in DNA: TGCGCCAGCAGCCGCTCGGTGGACTCCTATAATTCACCCCTCCACTTT. The V call is TRBV4-3, the J call TRBJ1-6; D ambiguous. The V end was cut by 4 bases, the J end by 0 bases, with 10 bases between. The CDR3 is 16 amino acids. Germline V gene data show CDR1 as LGHNA and CDR2 as YSLEER.

The chain is built from TRBV19 and TRBJ2-3; the D gene is possibly TRBD2 (6 bases). Trimming took 4 bases from V and 6 from J, leaving 23 bases between them. Germline V gives CDR1 LNHDA, CDR2 SQIVND (reference sequence). This CDR3 has 17 residues. The CDR3 DNA is TGTGCCAGTAGTACCCATCGGGTAGCGGCGGCAGCCGATACGCAGTATTTT. This codes for CASSTHRVAAAADTQYF.

Remarks on this clonotype: No DNA is shown, since the ends of the CDR3 on it are uncertain; the CDR3 is the one TCRdb lists. The chain combines TRBV25-1 with TRBJ2-1; TRBD2, the table's D call, was not compared with the DNA. 14 amino acids form the CDR3, both terminal residues included. Germline V gives CDR1 MGHDK, CDR2 SYGVNS. The chain's CDR3 is CANPGLAYHCEQFF.